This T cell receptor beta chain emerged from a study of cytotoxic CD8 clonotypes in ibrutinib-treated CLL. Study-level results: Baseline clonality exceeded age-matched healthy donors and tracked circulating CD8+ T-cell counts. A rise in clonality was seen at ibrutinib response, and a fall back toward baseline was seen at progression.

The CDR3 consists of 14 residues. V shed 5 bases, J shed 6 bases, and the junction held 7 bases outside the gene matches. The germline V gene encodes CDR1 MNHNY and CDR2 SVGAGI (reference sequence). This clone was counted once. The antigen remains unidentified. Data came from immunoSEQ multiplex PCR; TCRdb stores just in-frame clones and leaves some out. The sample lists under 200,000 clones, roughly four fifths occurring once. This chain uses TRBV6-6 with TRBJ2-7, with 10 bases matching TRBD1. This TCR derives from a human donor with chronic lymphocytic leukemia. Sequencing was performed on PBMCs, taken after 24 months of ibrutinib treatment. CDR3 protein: CASSQATGGSEQYF. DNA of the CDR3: TGTGCCAGCAGTCAGGCGACAGGGGGCAGCGAGCAGTACTTC.